These 14 T cell receptor beta chains share one sample of origin, sequenced in a study of high-grade serous ovarian cancer treatment subgroups. Tumor samples were obtained before definitive surgery or chemotherapy. Clones were read by immunoSEQ multiplex PCR, and TCRdb kept only the in-frame ones, dropping some. The top ten hold approximately 2.3% of the sample, which has around 27,000 clones, about 88% seen once. The sequencing sample was made of tumor tissue. These receptors originate from a human donor with high-grade serous ovarian cancer.

V is TRBV6-1 and J is TRBJ2-4; unclear D gene. The CDR3 extends over 12 amino acids. The ends were cut back, 3 bases at V and 15 bases at J, with 15 bases in the middle. Looked up from germline, CDR1 is MNHNS and CDR2 is SASEGT. The CDR3, as DNA: TGTGCCAGCAGTGAGCCTACACGGTCTCTGTACTTC. Protein sequence: CASSEPTRSLYF.

The V call is TRBV5-1, the J call TRBJ2-7, with 8 bases identical to TRBD2. V lost 4 bases and J lost 6; bases outside the gene matches: 9. Germline lookup yields CDR1 SGHRS and CDR2 YFSETQ. There are 14 residues in the CDR3. Here the CDR3 DNA reads TGCGCCAGCAGCCCCCTAGCGGGTGGGCGCGAGCAGTACTTC. The encoded protein is CASSPLAGGREQYF.

The chain couples TRBV5-8 to TRBJ1-3, with D perhaps TRBD1 (6 bases). This CDR3 is 17 amino acids long. CDR1 SGHTS and CDR2 YDEGEE come from the germline V gene. Between the trimmed V and J ends, which lost 3 bases and 0 bases, there was a span of 16 bases. The CDR3 bases are TGTGCCAGCAGCTGGGGGGGCCCTCCAAGCTCTGGAAACACCATATATTTT. This encodes CASSWGGPPSSGNTIYF.

CDR3: CASGPLAGRTYEQYF. The CDR3 bases are TGTGCCAGCGGTCCCCTAGCGGGAAGAACCTACGAGCAGTACTTC. The gene calls are TRBV28 and TRBJ2-7; 9 bases map to TRBD2. This CDR3 has 15 amino acids. Germline lookup yields CDR1 MDHEN and CDR2 SYDVKM. Unmatched junction bases numbered 10, after V lost 8 bases and J lost 2 bases.

The chain uses TRBV10-2 and TRBJ2-2, with D maybe TRBD1 (7 bases). CDR3 length equals 13 residues. Trimming took 11 bases from V and 1 from J, leaving 11 bases between them. Germline values: CDR1 WSHSY, CDR2 SAAADI. CDR3 in DNA: TGCGCCGGAGGGGGCCTGAACACCGGGGAGCTGTTTTTT. Protein product: CAGGGLNTGELFF.

The rearrangement joins TRBV10-1 to TRBJ2-4, with a tentative D call TRBD2 (6 bases). V was shortened by 2 bases and J by 0 bases, with 8 bases between the two germline ends. Germline values: CDR1 WNHNN, CDR2 SYGVQD (reference sequence). The length of the CDR3 is 15 residues. The CDR3 here is CASSEGGVAKNIQYF. The CDR3 nucleotides are TGCGCCAGCAGTGAGGGAGGGGTAGCCAAAAACATTCAGTACTTC.

The genes are TRBV28 and TRBJ1-1, with D hard to call. Trimming shortened V by 4 bases and J by 1 base, and 4 bases separated the two germline ends. This CDR3 is built from 12 residues. CDR1 and CDR2 from the germline V gene are MDHEN and SYDVKM. CDR3 sequence reads: CASSWANTEAFF. CDR3 nucleotides: TGTGCCAGCAGTTGGGCGAACACTGAAGCTTTCTTT. Using reference TRBV28 and TRBJ1-1 for the parts outside the CDR3, the full variable domain is DVKVTQSSRYLVKRTGEKVFLECVQDMDHENMFWYRQDPGLGLRLIYFSYDVKMKEKGDIPEGYSVSREKKERFSLILESASTNQTSMYLCASSWANTEAFFGQGTRLTVV.

The CDR3 loop reads CASSEAAQGELFF. CDR3 nucleotide sequence: TGTGCCAGCAGTGAAGCGGCACAAGGCGAGCTGTTTTTT. The chain is built from TRBV2 and TRBJ2-2; D is unresolved. This CDR3 is built from 13 residues. The ends were cut back, 0 bases at V and 11 bases at J, with 10 bases in the middle. CDR1 is SNHLY, CDR2 FYNNEI, per germline.

In its sample, this clone was seen once. The V call is TRBV6-5, the J call TRBJ2-3; perhaps D is TRBD1 or TRBD2 (6 bases each). The CDR3 loop spans 16 amino acids. The germline gives CDR1 MNHEY, CDR2 SVGAGI. Trimming left V 0 bases short and J 4 bases short, with 14 bases between. The CDR3 loop is CASSYSPGEDPDTQYF. Written as DNA, the CDR3 is TGTGCCAGCAGTTACTCCCCAGGGGAGGACCCAGATACGCAGTATTTT.

V gene TRBV5-1 combines with J gene TRBJ1-4; 10 nucleotides match TRBD1. The CDR3 sequence is 15 residues long. V shed 0 bases, J shed 6 bases, and the junction held 2 bases outside the gene matches. CDR1 and CDR2 from the germline V gene are SGHRS and YFSETQ. The CDR3 reads CASSLAGTGDEKLFF. The CDR3 coding sequence is TGCGCCAGCAGCTTGGCCGGGACAGGGGATGAAAAACTGTTTTTT.

The chain recombines TRBV28 with TRBJ1-2; D perhaps matches TRBD1 (6 bases). The CDR3 is 14 residues long. Trimming took off 3 bases at V and 6 bases at J, with 14 bases between the two ends. Germline V gene data show CDR1 as MDHEN and CDR2 as SYDVKM. This CDR3 reads CASSFEDSTNGYTF. The CDR3 bases are TGTGCCAGCAGTTTCGAGGACAGTACAAATGGCTACACCTTC.

The chain is built from TRBV28 and TRBJ2-6; 8 nucleotides agree with TRBD1. The CDR3 sequence is 17 residues long. V shed 5 bases and J 4 bases; nucleotides not matched to a gene: 10. CDR1 MDHEN and CDR2 SYDVKM come from the germline V gene. DNA for the CDR3: TGTGCCAGCAGTGTAGCCGGGACAGGTTTGGGGGCCAACGTCCTGACTTTC. It is translated as CASSVAGTGLGANVLTF.

The V call is TRBV5-4, the J call TRBJ2-5, with TRBD2 matching 13 bases. J was trimmed by 5 bases and V by 6 bases; bases with no gene match: 10. The CDR3 consists of 16 residues. Germline V gene sequence: CDR1 SGHNT, CDR2 YYREEE (reference sequence). The CDR3 spells CASTSGTSGIGETQYF. CDR3 nucleotide sequence: TGTGCCAGCACCTCTGGGACTAGCGGGATTGGTGAGACCCAGTACTTC.

The chain recombines TRBV5-1 with TRBJ2-2; D tentatively reads TRBD1 or TRBD2 (5 bases each). There are 15 residues in the CDR3. Trimming cost V 0 bases and J 2 bases, with 8 bases left between them. Germline V gives CDR1 SGHRS, CDR2 YFSETQ. In DNA form, the CDR3 reads TGCGCCAGCAGCTTGGGGGGGTTAAACACCGGGGAGCTGTTTTTT. This gives the protein CASSLGGLNTGELFF.